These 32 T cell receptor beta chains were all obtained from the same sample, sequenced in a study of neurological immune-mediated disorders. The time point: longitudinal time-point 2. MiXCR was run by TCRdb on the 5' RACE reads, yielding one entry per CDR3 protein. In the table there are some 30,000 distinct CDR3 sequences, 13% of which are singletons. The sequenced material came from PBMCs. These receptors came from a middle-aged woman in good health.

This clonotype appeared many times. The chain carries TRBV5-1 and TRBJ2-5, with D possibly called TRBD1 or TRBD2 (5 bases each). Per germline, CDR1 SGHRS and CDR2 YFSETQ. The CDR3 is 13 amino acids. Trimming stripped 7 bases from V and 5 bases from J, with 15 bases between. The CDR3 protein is CASRLGELETQYF. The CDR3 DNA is TGCGCCAGCCGACTGGGGGAATTGGAGACCCAGTACTTC.

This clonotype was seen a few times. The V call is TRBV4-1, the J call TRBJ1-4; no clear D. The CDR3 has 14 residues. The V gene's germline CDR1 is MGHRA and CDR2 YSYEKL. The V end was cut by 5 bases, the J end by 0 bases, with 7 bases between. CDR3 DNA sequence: TGCGCCAGCAGCGTCCTTGCAACTAATGAAAAACTGTTTTTT. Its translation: CASSVLATNEKLFF.

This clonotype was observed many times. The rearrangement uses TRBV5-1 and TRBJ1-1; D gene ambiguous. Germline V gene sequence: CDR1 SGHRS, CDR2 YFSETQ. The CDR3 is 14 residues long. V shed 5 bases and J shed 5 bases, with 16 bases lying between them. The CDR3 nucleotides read TGCGCCAGCAGAAACGGATCCGCCTCGACTGAAGCTTTCTTT. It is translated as CASRNGSASTEAFF.

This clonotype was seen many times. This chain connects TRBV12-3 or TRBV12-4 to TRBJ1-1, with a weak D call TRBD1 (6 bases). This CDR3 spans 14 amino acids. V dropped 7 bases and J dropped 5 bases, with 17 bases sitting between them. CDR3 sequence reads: CASTRDKTHTEAFF. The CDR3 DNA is TGTGCCAGCACCAGGGACAAGACCCATACTGAAGCTTTCTTT.

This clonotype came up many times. The CDR3 spells CSASSYMNTEAFF. CDR3 DNA: TGCAGTGCTAGTAGCTATATGAACACTGAAGCTTTCTTT. The V gene is TRBV20-1, the J gene TRBJ1-1; D unresolved. Trimming shortened V by 3 bases and J by 0 bases, and 8 bases separated the two germline ends. The CDR3 sequence is 13 residues long. Germline V gene sequence: CDR1 DFQATT, CDR2 SNEGSKA (reference sequence).

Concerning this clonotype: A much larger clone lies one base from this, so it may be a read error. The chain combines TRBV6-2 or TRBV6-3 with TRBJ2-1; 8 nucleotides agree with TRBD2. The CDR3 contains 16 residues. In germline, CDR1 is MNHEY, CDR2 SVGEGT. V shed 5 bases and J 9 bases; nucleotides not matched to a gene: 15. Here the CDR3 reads CASSRTVTSVGSEQFF. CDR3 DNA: TGTGCCAGCAGTCGCACCGTGACTAGCGTGGGGAGTGAGCAGTTCTTC.

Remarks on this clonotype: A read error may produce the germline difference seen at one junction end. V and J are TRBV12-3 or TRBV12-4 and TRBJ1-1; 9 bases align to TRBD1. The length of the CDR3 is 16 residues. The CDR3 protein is CARSFGLGQGFTEAYF. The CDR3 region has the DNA TGTGCCAGAAGTTTTGGTTTAGGACAGGGGTTCACTGAAGCTTACTTT.

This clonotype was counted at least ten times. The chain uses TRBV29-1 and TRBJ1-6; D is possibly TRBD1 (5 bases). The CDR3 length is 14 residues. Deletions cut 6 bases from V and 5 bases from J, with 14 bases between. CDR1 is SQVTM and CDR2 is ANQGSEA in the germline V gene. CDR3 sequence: CSVLTGTHNSPLHF. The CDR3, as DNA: TGCAGCGTACTGACGGGGACGCATAATTCACCCCTCCACTTT.

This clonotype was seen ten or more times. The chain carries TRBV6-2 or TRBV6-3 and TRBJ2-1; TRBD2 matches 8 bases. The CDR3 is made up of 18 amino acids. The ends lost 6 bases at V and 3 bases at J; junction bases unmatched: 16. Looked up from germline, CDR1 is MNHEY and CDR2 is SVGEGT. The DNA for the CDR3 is TGTGCCAGCAGCCTCCGGGCGGGGGGCATGCTAGTCTACAATGAGCAGTTCTTC. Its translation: CASSLRAGGMLVYNEQFF.

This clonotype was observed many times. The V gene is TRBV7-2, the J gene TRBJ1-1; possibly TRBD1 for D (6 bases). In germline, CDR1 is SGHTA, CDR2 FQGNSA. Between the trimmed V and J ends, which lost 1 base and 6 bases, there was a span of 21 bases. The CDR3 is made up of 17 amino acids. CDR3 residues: CASSLVVGVQGRAEAFF. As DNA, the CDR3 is TGTGCCAGCAGCTTAGTGGTAGGCGTCCAGGGGCGGGCTGAAGCTTTCTTT.

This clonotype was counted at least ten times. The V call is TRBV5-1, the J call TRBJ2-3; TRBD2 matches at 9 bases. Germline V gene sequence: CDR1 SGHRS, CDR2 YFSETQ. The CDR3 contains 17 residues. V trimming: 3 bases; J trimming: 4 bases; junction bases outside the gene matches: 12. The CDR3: CASSSPGASGDSDTQYF. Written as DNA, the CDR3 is TGCGCCAGCAGCTCCCCAGGGGCTAGCGGGGACTCAGATACGCAGTATTTT. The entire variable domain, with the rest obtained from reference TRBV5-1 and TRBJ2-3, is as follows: KAGVTQTPRYLIKTRGQQVTLSCSPISGHRSVSWYQQTPGQGLQFLFEYFSETQRNKGNFPGRFSGRQFSNSRSEMNVSTLELGDSALYLCASSSPGASGDSDTQYFGPGTRLTVL.

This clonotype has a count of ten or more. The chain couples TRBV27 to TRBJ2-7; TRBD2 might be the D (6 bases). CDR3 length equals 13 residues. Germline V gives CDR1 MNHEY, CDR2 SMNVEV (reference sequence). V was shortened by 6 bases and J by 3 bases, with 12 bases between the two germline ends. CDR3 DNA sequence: TGTGCCAGCAGCCGGACTATTCGCTACGAGCAGTACTTC. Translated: CASSRTIRYEQYF.

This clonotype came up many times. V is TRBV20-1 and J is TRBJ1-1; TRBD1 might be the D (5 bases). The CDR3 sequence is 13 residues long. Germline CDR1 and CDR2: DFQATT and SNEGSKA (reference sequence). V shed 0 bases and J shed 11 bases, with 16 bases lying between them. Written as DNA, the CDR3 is TGCAGTGCTAGAGATTTTCAGGGCGGTCGCGCTTTCTTT. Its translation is CSARDFQGGRAFF.

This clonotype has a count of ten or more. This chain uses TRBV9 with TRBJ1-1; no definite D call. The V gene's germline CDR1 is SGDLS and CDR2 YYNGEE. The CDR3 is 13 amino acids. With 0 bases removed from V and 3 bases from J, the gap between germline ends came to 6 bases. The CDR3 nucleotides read TGTGCCAGCAGCGTAGGGGGTTACACTGAAGCTTTCTTT. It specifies CASSVGGYTEAFF.

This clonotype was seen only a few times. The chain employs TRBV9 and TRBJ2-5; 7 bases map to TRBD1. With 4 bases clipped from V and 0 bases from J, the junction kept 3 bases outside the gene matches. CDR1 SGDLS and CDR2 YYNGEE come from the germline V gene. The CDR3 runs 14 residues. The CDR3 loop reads CASSPQGDQETQYF. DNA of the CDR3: TGTGCCAGCAGCCCTCAGGGGGACCAAGAGACCCAGTACTTC.

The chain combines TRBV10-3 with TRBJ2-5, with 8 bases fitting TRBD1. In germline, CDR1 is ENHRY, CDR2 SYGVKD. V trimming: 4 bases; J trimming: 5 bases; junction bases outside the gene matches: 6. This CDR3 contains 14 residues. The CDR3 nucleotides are TGTGCCATCAGTGGACAGGGGAAGACGGAGACCCAGTACTTC. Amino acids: CAISGQGKTETQYF.

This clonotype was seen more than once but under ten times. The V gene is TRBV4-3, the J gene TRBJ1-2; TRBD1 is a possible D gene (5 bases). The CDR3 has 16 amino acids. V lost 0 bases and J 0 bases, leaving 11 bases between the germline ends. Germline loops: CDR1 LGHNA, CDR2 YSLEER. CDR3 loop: CASSQDGAGTNYGYTF. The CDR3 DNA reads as TGCGCCAGCAGCCAAGATGGGGCTGGGACTAACTATGGCTACACCTTC.

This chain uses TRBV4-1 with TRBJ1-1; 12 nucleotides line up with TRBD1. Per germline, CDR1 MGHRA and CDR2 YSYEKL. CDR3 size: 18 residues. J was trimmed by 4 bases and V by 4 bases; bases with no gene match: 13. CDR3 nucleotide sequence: TGCGCCAGCAGCCGCAGAATCGGGACAGGGGGCTGGGGCACTGAAGCTTTCTTT. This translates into CASSRRIGTGGWGTEAFF.

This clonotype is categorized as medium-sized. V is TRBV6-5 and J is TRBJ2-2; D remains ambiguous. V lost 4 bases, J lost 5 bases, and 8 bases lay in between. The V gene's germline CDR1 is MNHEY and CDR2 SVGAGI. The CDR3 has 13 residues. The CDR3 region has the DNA TGTGCCAGCAGTTTCGGGCTGACCGGGGAGCTGTTTTTT. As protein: CASSFGLTGELFF.

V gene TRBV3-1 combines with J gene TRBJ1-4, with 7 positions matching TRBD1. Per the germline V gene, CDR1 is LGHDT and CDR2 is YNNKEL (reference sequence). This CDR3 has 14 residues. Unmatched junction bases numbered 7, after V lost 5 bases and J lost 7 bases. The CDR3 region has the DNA TGTGCCAGCAGCGTGGGGGACAGCATTGAAAAACTGTTTTTT. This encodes CASSVGDSIEKLFF.

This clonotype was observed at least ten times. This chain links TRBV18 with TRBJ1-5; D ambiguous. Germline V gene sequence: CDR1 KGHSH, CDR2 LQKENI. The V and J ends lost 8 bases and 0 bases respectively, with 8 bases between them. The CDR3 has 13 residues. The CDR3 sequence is CASGRDSNQPQHF. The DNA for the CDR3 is TGTGCCAGCGGGAGGGATAGCAATCAGCCCCAGCATTTT.

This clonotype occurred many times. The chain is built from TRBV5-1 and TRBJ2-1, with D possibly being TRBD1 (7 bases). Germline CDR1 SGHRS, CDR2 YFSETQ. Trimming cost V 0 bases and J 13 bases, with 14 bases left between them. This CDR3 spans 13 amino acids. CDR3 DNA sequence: TGCGCCAGCAGCTTGGCGGGAGCAGGGGGACAGTTCTTC. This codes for CASSLAGAGGQFF.

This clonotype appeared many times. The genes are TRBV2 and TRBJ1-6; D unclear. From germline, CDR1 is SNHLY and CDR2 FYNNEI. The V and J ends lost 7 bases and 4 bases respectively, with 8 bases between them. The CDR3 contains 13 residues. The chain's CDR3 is CASKQDYNSPLHF. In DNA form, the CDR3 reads TGTGCCAGCAAGCAGGATTATAATTCACCCCTCCACTTT.

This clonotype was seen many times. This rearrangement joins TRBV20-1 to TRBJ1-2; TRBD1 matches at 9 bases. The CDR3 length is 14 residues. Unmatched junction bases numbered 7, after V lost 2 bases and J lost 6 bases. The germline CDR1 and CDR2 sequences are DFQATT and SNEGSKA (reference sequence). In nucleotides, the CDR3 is TGCAGTGCTAGACCATATACAGGGGGCAATGGCTACACCTTC. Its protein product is CSARPYTGGNGYTF.

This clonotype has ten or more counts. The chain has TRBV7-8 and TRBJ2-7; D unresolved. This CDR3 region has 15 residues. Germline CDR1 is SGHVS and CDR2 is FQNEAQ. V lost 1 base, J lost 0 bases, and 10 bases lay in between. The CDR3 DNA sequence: TGTGCCAGCAGCTTAGGCGTCGGGTTCTCCTACGAGCAGTACTTC. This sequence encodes CASSLGVGFSYEQYF.

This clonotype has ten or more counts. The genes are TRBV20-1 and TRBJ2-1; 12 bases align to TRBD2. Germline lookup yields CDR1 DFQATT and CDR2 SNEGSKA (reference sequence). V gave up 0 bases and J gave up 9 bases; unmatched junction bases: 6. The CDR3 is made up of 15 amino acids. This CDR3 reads CSARERLAGGLEQFF. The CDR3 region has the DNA TGCAGTGCTAGAGAGAGGCTAGCGGGGGGGCTTGAGCAGTTCTTC.

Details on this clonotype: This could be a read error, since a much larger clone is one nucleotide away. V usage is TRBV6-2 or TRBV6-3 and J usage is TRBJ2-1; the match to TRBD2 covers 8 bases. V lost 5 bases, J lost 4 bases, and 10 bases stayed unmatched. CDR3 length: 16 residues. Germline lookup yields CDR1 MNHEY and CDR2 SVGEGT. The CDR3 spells CASSPLGVAGYNEQFF. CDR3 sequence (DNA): TGTGCCAGCAGTCCTCTGGGGGTAGCGGGGTACAATGAGCAGTTCTTC.

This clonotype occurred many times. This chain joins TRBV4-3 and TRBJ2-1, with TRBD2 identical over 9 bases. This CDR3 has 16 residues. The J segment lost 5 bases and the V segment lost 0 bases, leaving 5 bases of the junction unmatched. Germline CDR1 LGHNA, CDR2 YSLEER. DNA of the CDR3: TGCGCCAGCAGCCAAGATATAGCGGGGGTGAACAATGAGCAGTTCTTC. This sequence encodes CASSQDIAGVNNEQFF.

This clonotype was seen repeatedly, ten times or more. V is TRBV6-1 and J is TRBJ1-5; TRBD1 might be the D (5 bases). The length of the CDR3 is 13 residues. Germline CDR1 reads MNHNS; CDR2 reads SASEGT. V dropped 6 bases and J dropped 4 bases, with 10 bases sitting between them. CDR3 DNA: TGTGCCAGCAGCCAACAGGAAAATCAGCCCCAGCATTTT. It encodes CASSQQENQPQHF.

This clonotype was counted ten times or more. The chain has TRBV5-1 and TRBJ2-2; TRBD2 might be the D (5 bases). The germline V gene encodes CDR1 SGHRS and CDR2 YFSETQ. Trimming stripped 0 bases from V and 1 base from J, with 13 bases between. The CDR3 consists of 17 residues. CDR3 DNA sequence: TGCGCCAGCAGCTTGGCCCGGTCAGCGGAGAACACCGGGGAGCTGTTTTTT. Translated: CASSLARSAENTGELFF.

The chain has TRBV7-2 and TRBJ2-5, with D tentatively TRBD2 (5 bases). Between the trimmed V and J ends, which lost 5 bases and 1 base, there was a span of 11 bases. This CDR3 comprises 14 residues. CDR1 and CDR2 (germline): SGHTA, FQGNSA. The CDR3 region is CASSPSRAQETQYF. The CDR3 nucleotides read TGTGCCAGCAGCCCCTCGAGGGCCCAAGAGACCCAGTACTTC. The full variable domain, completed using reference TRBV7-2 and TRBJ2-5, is GAGVSQSPSNKVTEKGKDVELRCDPISGHTALYWYRQSLGQGLEFLIYFQGNSAPDKSGLPSDRFSAERTGGSVSTLTIQRTQQEDSAVYLCASSPSRAQETQYFGPGTRLLVL.

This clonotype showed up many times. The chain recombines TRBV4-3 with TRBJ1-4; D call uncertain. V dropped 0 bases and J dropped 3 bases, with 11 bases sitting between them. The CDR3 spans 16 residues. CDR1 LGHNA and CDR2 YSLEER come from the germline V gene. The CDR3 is CASSQDRVPSNEKLFF. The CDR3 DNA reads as TGCGCCAGCAGCCAAGACCGGGTACCCTCTAATGAAAAACTGTTTTTT.